The 2 T cell receptor beta chains below come from one sample, sequenced in a study of spatial heterogeneity in lung cancer. TCRdb processed the 5' RACE reads anew with MiXCR; each CDR3 protein has one entry. The sample has about 36,000 distinct CDR3 sequences; roughly 7.2% are singletons. Time point denoted: sample taken at primary tumor resection. The sequencing used PBMCs, collected at surgery. These receptors were obtained from a female donor with early-stage non-small cell lung cancer.

V usage is TRBV11-3 and J usage is TRBJ2-1; TRBD2 matches 7 bases. The CDR3 runs to 15 residues. The trim removed 3 bases at V and 4 bases at J, leaving 6 bases unmatched. Germline lookup yields CDR1 SGHNT and CDR2 YENEEA. In DNA, the CDR3 is TGTGCCAGCAGCTTTTCGGGGGGAACGTACAATGAGCAGTTCTTC. The encoded protein is CASSFSGGTYNEQFF. The whole variable domain, filled in from reference TRBV11-3 and TRBJ2-1, reads EAGVVQSPRYKIIEKKQPVAFWCNPISGHNTLYWYLQNLGQGPELLIRYENEEAVDDSQLPKDRFSAERLKGVDSTLKIQPAELGDSAVYLCASSFSGGTYNEQFFGPGTRLTVL.

Only a few counts were recorded for this clonotype. The CDR3 DNA sequence: TGTGCCAGCAGCTTAGAGCGGTTTTCTGGAAACACCATATATTTT. Translating gives CASSLERFSGNTIYF. The J gene is TRBJ1-3, the V gene TRBV7-8, with no clear D. The CDR3 extends over 15 amino acids. With 1 base removed from V and 1 base from J, the gap between germline ends came to 8 bases. CDR1 is SGHVS and CDR2 is FQNEAQ in the germline V gene.